These T cell receptor beta chains were read from a single sample in a study of blood T cell repertoires in COVID-19. The repertoire was sequenced with immunoSEQ multiplex PCR; TCRdb's copy has only in-frame clones and lacks some. The data hold roughly 250,000 clones, with roughly 86% observed a single time. Sequencing input: PBMCs or T cells enriched from blood (not recorded which). These receptors all come from a woman aged 30 to 39 with acute COVID-19. Each CDR3 is given with its conserved first and last residue. D genes are given only for firm matches. Only part of the rows carry a size: once, few, many, or a class if the clone is expanded.

j_call v_call d_call clone_size cdr3_aa cdr3_nt
TRBJ1-1 TRBV6-5 NA once CASRSGQGRAEAFF TGTGCCAGCAGATCTGGGCAGGGGCGGGCTGAAGCTTTCTTT
TRBJ1-2 TRBV11-2 TRBD1 NA CASSSLGQVYGYTF TGTGCCAGCAGCTCCTTGGGACAGGTCTATGGCTACACCTTC
TRBJ2-2 TRBV10-3 TRBD1 NA CAISAGGTGADTGELFF TGTGCCATCAGTGCCGGGGGGACAGGGGCGGACACCGGGGAGCTGTTTTTT
TRBJ2-3 TRBV18 TRBD2 NA CASSLLAGAGDTQYF TGTGCCAGCTCACTACTAGCGGGGGCGGGAGATACGCAGTATTTT
TRBJ2-7 TRBV4-2 TRBD1 NA CASSPPGGETYEQYF TGTGCCAGCAGCCCCCCAGGGGGCGAAACCTACGAGCAGTACTTC
TRBJ1-2 TRBV27 NA once CASCWTAETNYGYTF TGTGCCAGTTGTTGGACAGCCGAAACTAACTATGGCTACACCTTC
TRBJ2-6 TRBV4-3 NA many CASSQEGTSGANVLTF TGCGCCAGCAGCCAAGAGGGCACTTCTGGGGCCAACGTCCTGACTTTC
TRBJ1-1 TRBV4-1 NA NA CASSQRGTETTEAFF TGCGCCAGCAGCCAAAGGGGGACGGAGACAACTGAAGCTTTCTTT
TRBJ1-3 TRBV3-1/TRBV3-2 NA NA CASSQDRGNTIYF TGTGCCAGCAGCCAAGATCGGGGAAACACCATATATTTT
TRBJ2-4 TRBV3-1/TRBV3-2 TRBD2 once CASSRRTSGENIQYF TGTGCCAGCAGCCGTCGGACTAGCGGAGAAAACATTCAGTACTTC
TRBJ2-7 TRBV11-2 TRBD2 NA CASSTSGGGVLYEQYF TGTGCCAGCAGCACCTCGGGGGGGGGCGTCTTGTACGAGCAGTACTTC
TRBJ2-3 TRBV10-2 NA NA CASSDSPDEGTDTQYF TGCGCCAGCAGCGACTCTCCCGACGAAGGCACAGATACGCAGTATTTT
TRBJ2-2 TRBV2 TRBD1 NA CASQGASGELFF TGTGCCAGCCAGGGGGCTTCCGGGGAGCTGTTTTTT